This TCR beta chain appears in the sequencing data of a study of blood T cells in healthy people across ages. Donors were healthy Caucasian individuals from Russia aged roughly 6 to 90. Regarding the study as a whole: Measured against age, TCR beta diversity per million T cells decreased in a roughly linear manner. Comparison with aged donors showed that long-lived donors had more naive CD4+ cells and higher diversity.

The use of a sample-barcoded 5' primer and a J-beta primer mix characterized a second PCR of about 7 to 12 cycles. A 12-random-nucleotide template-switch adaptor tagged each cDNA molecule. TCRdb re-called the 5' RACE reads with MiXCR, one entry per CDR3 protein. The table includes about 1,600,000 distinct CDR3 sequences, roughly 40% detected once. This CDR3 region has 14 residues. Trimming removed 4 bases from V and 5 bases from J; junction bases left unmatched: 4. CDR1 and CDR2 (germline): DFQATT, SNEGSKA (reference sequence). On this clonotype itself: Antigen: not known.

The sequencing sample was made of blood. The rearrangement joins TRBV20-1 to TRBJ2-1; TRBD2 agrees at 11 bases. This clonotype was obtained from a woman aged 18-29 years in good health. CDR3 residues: CSAILAGGDNEQFF. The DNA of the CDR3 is TGCAGTGCTATCTTAGCGGGGGGGGACAATGAGCAGTTCTTC.